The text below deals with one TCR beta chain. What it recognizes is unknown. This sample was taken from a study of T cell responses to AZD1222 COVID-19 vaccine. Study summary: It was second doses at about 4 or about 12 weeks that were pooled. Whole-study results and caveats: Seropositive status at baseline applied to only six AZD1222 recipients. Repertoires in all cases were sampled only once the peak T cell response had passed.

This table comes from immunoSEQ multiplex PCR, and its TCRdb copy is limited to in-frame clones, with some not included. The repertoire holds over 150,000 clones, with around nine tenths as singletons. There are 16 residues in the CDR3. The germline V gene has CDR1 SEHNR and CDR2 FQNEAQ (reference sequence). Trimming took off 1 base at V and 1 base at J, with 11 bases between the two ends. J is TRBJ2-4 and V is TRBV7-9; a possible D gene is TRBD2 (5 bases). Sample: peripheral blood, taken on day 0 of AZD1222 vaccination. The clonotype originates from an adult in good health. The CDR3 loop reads CASSLGEGLAKNIQYF. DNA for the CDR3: TGTGCCAGCAGCTTAGGAGAGGGATTGGCCAAAAACATTCAGTACTTC.